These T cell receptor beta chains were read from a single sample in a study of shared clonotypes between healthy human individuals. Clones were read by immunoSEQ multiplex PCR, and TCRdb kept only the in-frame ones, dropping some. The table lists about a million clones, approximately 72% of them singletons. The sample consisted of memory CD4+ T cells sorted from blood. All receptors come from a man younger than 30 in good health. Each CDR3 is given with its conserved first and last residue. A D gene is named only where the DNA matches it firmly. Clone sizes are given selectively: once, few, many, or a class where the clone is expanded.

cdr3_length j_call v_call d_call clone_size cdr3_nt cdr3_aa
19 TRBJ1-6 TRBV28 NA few TGTGCCAGCAGCCTGCCGGGACACTCGAGCAGCTCCTATAATTCACCCCTCCACTTT CASSLPGHSSSSYNSPLHF
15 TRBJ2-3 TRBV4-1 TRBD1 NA TGCGCCAGCAGCCAGGAGGACAGGGGGCAGGGTACGCAGTATTTT CASSQEDRGQGTQYF
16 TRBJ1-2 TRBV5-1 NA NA TGCGCCAGCAGCCTCTCCGGGGCGGGTACGAACTATGGCTACACCTTC CASSLSGAGTNYGYTF
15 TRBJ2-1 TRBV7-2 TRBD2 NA TGTGCCAGCAGCTTAGCCCTAGCGGCACTCAATGAGCAGTTCTTC CASSLALAALNEQFF
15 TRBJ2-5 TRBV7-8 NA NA TGTGCCAGCAGCTTAACAGGCACCCTGGGGGAGACCCAGTACTTC CASSLTGTLGETQYF
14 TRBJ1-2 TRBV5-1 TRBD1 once TGCGCCAGCAGTCCGACAGGGGGGAACTATGGCTACACCTTC CASSPTGGNYGYTF
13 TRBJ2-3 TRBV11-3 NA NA TGTGCCAGCAGCTTCGGTGGAGATGGCACGCAGTATTTT CASSFGGDGTQYF
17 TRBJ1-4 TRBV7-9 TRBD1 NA TGTGCCAGCAGCTCCCCCCTAAGGGGGCAGGCTAATGAAAAACTGTTTTTT CASSSPLRGQANEKLFF
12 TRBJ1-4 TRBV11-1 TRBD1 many TGTGCCAGCAGACAGGGGGAAAAAAAACTGTTTTTT CASRQGEKKLFF
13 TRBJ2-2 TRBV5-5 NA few TGTGCCAGCAGCTTGATGGGCACCGGGGAGCTGTTTTTT CASSLMGTGELFF
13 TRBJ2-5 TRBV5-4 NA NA TGTGCCAGCTCCAAACCGGGGCAAGAGACCCAGTACTTC CASSKPGQETQYF
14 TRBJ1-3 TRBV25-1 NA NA TGTGCCAGCAGTGACGCCGGGGCTGGAAACACCATATATTTT CASSDAGAGNTIYF
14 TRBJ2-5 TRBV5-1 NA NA TGCGCCAGCAGCTTTCAGGGGACACAAGAGACCCAGTACTTC CASSFQGTQETQYF
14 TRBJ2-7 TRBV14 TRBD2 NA TGTGCCAGCAGCCGCTTTCGGGCTAGCGGCGAGCAGTACTTC CASSRFRASGEQYF
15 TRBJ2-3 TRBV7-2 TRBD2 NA TGTGCCAGCAGCTTAGAGGCTAGCGGGAGGGATACGCAGTATTTT CASSLEASGRDTQYF
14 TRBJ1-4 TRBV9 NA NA TGTGCCAGCAGCGTAGGCCGGGCCCCTTTAAAACTGTTTTTT CASSVGRAPLKLFF
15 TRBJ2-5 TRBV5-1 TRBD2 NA TGCGCCAGCAGCCGCTTCTTGGCGGGAGTTGAGACCCAGTACTTC CASSRFLAGVETQYF
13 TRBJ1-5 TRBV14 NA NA TGTGCCAGCAGCCAAGATCTTGAAGCGCCCCAGCATTTT CASSQDLEAPQHF
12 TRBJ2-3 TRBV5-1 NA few TGCGCCAGCAGCTTGGACCTAGATACGCAGTATTTT CASSLDLDTQYF
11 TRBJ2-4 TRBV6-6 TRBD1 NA TGTGCCAGCAGTTACAGGGGGCGAGTGTACTTC CASSYRGRVYF
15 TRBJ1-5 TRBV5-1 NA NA TGCGCCAGCAGCTTTGGGCCAGAGCCTAGTCAGCCCCAGCATTTT CASSFGPEPSQPQHF
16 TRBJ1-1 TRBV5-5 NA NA TGTGCCAGCCATGTGAGGGCAGGGTACTTGAACACTGAAGCTTTCTTT CASHVRAGYLNTEAFF
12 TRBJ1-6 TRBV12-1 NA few TGTGCCAGCAGCTTTGACCGCTCACCCCTCCACTTT CASSFDRSPLHF
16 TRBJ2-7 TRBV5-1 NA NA TGCGCCAGCAGCTTTGGGTCCGGGACAATTAACAACGAGCAGTACTTC CASSFGSGTINNEQYF